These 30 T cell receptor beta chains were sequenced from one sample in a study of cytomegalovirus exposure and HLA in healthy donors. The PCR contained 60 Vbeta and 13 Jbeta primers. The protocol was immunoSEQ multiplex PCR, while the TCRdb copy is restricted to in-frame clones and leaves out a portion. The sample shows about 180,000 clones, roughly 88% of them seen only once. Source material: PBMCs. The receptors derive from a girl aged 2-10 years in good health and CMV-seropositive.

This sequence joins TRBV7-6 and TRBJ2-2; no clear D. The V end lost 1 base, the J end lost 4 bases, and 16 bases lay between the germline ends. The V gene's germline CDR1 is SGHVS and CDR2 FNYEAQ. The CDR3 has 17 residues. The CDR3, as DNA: TGTGCCAGCAGCTTAGATATAAGGTTTGGCGGCACCGGGGAGCTGTTTTTT. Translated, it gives CASSLDIRFGGTGELFF. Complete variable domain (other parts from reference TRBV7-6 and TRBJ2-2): GAGVSQSPRYKVTKRGQDVALRCDPISGHVSLYWYRQALGQGPEFLTYFNYEAQQDKSGLPNDRFSAERPEGSISTLTIQRTEQRDSAMYRCASSLDIRFGGTGELFFGEGSRLTVL.

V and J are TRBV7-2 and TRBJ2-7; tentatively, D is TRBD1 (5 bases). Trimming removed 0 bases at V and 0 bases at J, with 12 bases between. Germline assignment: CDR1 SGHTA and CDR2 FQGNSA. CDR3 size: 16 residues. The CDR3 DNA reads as TGTGCCAGCAGCTTAGCCCAGGGTGTCGGCTCCTACGAGCAGTACTTC. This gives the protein CASSLAQGVGSYEQYF.

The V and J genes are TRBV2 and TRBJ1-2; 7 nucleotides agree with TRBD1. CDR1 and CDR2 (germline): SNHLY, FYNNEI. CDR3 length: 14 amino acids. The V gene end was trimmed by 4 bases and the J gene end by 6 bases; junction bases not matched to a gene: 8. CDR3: CASSVPGGRDGYTF. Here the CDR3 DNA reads TGTGCCAGCAGTGTCCCAGGGGGAAGGGATGGCTACACCTTC.

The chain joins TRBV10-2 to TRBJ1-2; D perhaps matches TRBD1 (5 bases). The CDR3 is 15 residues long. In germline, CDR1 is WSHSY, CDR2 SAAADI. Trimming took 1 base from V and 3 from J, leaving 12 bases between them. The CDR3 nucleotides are TGCGCCAGCAGTGAGTTGGAGGGACGCTACTATGGCTACACCTTC. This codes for CASSELEGRYYGYTF.

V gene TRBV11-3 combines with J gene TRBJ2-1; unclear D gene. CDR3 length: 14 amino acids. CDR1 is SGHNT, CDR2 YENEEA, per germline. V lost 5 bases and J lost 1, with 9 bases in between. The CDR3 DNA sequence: TGTGCCAGCAGCCCCTCACGGTCCTACAATGAGCAGTTCTTC. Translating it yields CASSPSRSYNEQFF.

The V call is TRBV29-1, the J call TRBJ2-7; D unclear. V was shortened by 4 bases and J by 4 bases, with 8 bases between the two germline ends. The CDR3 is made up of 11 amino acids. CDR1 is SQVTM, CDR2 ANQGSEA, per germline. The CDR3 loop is CSVGFPYEQYF. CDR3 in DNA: TGCAGCGTTGGTTTTCCTTACGAGCAGTACTTC.

Here the CDR3 reads CASSTTGDGDTIYF. The CDR3 DNA reads TGTGCCAGTAGTACGACAGGGGATGGGGACACCATATATTTT. V gene TRBV19 combines with J gene TRBJ1-3, with 8 bases identical to TRBD1. The germline gives CDR1 LNHDA, CDR2 SQIVND (reference sequence). The CDR3 spans 14 residues. The J segment lost 8 bases and the V segment lost 4 bases, leaving 7 bases of the junction unmatched.

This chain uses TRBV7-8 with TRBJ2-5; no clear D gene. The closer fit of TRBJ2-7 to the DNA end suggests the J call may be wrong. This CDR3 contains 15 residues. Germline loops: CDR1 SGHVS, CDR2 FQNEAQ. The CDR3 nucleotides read TGTGCCAGCAGCTTAGATGGGTCCGCTGACTACGAGCAGTACTTC. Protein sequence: CASSLDGSADYEQYF.

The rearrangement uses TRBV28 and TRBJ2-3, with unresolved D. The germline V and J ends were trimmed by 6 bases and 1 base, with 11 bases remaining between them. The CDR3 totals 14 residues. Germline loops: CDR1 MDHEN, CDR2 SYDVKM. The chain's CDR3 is CASSRSRGTDTQYF. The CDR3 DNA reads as TGTGCCAGCAGCCGTAGCCGGGGCACAGATACGCAGTATTTT.

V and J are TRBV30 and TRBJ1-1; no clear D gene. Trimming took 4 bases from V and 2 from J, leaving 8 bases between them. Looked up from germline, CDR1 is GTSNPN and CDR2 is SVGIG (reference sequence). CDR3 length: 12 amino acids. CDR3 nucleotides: TGTGCCTGGAAGCCTATAAACACTGAAGCTTTCTTT. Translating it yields CAWKPINTEAFF.

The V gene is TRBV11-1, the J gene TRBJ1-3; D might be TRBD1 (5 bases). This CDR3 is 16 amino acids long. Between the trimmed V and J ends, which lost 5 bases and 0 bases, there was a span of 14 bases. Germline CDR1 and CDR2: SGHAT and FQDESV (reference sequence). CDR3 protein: CASSLGEDLSGNTIYF. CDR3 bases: TGTGCCAGCAGCCTAGGGGAGGACCTCTCTGGAAACACCATATATTTT.

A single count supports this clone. DNA of the CDR3: TGCAGCGTTCGGACAGGGTTGGATCAGCCCCAGCATTTT. Translation: CSVRTGLDQPQHF. The chain has TRBV29-1 and TRBJ1-5; the match to TRBD1 covers 8 bases. The V gene's germline CDR1 is SQVTM and CDR2 ANQGSEA. V shed 5 bases and J 5 bases; nucleotides not matched to a gene: 5. The CDR3 has 13 amino acids. The full variable domain, with the rest looked up from reference TRBV29-1 and TRBJ1-5, is SAVISQKPSRDICQRGTSLTIQCQVDSQVTMMFWYRQQPGQSLTLIATANQGSEATYESGFVIDKFPISRPNLTFSTLTVSNMSPEDSSIYLCSVRTGLDQPQHFGDGTRLSIL.

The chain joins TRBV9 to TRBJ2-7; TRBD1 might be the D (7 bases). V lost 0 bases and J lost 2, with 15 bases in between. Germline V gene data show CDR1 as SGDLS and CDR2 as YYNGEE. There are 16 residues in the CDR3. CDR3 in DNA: TGTGCCAGCAGCGTAGAGTGGCGGGGACAGCCCTACGAGCAGTACTTC. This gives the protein CASSVEWRGQPYEQYF.

This chain's CDR3 is CASSLAGNYGYTF. The CDR3 DNA reads as TGCGCCAGCAGCTTAGCAGGGAACTATGGCTACACCTTC. The chain carries TRBV5-1 and TRBJ1-2; a possible D gene is TRBD1 (5 bases). The length of the CDR3 is 13 residues. Trimming stripped 2 bases from V and 2 bases from J, with 7 bases between. Germline loops: CDR1 SGHRS, CDR2 YFSETQ.

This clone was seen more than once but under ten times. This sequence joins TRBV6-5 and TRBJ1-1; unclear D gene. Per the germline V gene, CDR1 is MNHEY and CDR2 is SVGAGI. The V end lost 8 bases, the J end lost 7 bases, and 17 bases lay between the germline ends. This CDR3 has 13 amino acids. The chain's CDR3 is CASGSSRGSEAFF. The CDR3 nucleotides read TGTGCCAGCGGGTCATCCCGGGGAAGTGAAGCTTTCTTT.

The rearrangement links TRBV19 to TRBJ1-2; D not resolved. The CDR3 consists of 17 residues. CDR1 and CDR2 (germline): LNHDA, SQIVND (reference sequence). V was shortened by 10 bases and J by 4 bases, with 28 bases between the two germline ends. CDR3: CATNRDTRQAAFYGYTF. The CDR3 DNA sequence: TGTGCCACTAACCGGGATACCAGACAAGCCGCTTTCTATGGCTACACCTTC. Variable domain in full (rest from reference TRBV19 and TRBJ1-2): DGGITQSPKYLFRKEGQNVTLSCEQNLNHDAMYWYRQDPGQGLRLIYYSQIVNDFQKGDIAEGYSVSREKKESFPLTVTSAQKNPTAFYLCATNRDTRQAAFYGYTFGSGTRLTVV.

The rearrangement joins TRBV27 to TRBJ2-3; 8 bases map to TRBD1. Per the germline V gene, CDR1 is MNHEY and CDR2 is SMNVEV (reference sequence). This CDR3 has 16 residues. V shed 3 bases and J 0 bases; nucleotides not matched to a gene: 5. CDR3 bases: TGTGCCAGCAGTTTGGCCAGGGGGCGCAGCACAGATACGCAGTATTTT. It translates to CASSLARGRSTDTQYF.

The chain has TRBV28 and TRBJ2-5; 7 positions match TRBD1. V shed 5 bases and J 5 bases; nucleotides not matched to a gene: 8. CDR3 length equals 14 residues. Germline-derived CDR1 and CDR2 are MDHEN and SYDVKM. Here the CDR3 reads CASSAGQAPETQYF. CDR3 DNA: TGTGCCAGCAGTGCCGGACAGGCGCCGGAGACCCAGTACTTC.

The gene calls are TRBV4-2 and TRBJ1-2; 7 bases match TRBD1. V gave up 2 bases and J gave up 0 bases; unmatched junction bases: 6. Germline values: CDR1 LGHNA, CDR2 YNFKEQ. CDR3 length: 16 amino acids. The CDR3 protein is CASSQLRDRANYGYTF. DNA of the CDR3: TGTGCCAGCAGCCAACTTCGCGACAGGGCTAACTATGGCTACACCTTC.

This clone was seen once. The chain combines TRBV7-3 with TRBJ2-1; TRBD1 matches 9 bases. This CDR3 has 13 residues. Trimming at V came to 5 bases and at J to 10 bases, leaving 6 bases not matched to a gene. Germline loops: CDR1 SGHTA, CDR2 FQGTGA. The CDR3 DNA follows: TGTGCCAGCAGCCTTTTGGACAGGGGAGAGCAGTTCTTC. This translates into CASSLLDRGEQFF.

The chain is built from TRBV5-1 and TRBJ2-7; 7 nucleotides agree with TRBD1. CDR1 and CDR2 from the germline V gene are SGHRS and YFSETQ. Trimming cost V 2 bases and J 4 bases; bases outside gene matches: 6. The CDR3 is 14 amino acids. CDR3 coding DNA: TGCGCCAGCAGCTTAGAACAGGGGCGATACGAGCAGTACTTC. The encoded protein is CASSLEQGRYEQYF.

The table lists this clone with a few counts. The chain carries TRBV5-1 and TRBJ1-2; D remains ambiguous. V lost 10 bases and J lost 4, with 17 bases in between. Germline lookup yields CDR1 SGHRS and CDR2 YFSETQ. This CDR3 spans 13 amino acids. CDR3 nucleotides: TGCGCCTCTTCTGCGGATGAGGTCTATGGCTACACCTTC. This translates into CASSADEVYGYTF.

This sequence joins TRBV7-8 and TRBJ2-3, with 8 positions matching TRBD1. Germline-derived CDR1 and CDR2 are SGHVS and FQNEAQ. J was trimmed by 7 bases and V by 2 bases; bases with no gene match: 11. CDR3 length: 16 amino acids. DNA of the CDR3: TGTGCCAGCAGCTTAACTAACAGGGGGATTACTAATACGCAGTATTTT. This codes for CASSLTNRGITNTQYF.

CDR3 DNA sequence: TGTGCTAGTGGTCCCGGAAGGGGGGGGGTCGCGGCCAAAAACATTCAGTACTTC. It specifies CASGPGRGGVAAKNIQYF. This sequence joins TRBV12-5 and TRBJ2-4, with D possibly being TRBD2 (7 bases). The germline gives CDR1 LGHNT, CDR2 FRNRAP. Trimming cost V 5 bases and J 1 base, with 21 bases left between them. This CDR3 region has 18 residues.

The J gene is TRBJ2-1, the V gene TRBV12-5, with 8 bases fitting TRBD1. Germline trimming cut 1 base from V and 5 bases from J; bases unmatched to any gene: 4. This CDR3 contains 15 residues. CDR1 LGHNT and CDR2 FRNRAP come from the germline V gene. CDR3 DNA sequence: TGTGCTAGTGGTTTGGGGACAGGGTTTAACAATGAGCAGTTCTTC. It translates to CASGLGTGFNNEQFF.

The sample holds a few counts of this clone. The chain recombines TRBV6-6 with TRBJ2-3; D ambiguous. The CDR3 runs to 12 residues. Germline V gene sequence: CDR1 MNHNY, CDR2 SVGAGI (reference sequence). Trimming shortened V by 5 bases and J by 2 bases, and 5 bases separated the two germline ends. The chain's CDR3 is CASSLYTDTQYF. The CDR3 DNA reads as TGTGCCAGCAGTCTGTACACAGATACGCAGTATTTT.

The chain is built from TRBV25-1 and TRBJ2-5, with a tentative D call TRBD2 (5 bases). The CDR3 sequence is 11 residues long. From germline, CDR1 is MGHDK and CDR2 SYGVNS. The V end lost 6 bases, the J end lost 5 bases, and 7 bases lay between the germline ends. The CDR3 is CASSWEETQYF. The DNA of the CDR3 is TGTGCCAGCAGCTGGGAGGAGACCCAGTACTTC.

This CDR3 is CASRASGYPEAFF. The CDR3 DNA reads TGTGCCAGCAGGGCCTCGGGGTACCCTGAAGCTTTCTTT. The chain combines TRBV2 with TRBJ1-1; D ambiguous. CDR3 length: 13 amino acids. The V end was cut by 6 bases, the J end by 6 bases, with 14 bases between. Germline CDR1 reads SNHLY; CDR2 reads FYNNEI.

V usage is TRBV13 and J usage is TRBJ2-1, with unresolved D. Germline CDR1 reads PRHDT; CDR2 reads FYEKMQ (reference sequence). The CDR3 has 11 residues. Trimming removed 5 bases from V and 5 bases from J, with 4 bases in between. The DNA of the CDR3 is TGTGCCAGCAGCCCAGACAATGAGCAGTTCTTC. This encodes CASSPDNEQFF. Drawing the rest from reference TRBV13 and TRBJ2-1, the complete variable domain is AAGVIQSPRHLIKEKRETATLKCYPIPRHDTVYWYQQGPGQDPQFLISFYEKMQSDKGSIPDRFSAQQFSDYHSELNMSSLELGDSALYFCASSPDNEQFFGPGTRLTVL.

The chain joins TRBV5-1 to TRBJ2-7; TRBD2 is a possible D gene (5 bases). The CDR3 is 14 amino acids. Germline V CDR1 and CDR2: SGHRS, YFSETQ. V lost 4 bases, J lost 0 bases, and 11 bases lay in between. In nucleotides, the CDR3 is TGCGCCAGCAGCGGAGGAGGCAACTCCTACGAGCAGTACTTC. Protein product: CASSGGGNSYEQYF.